The 28 T cell receptor beta chains listed next were all sequenced from one sample in a study of CD8+CD57+ T cells in acquired aplastic anemia (dated by TCRdb to the late 2010s). Sequencing took place on an Illumina HiSeq 2000. TCR beta VDJ combination and CDR3 sequence profiling used genomic DNA as the template. Clones were called with MiXCR by TCRdb after fastp trimmed the public reads at Q25, and only in-frame beta chains were retained. All rows with the same CDR3 protein become a single entry with the most common DNA and genes. This sample holds around 230,000 distinct CDR3 sequences; over 60% were observed only once. The biggest ten clones account for approximately 30% of the sample. The sequencing sample was made of sorted CD4+, CD8+, or CD8+CD57+ T cells (not recorded which) from PBMCs. The receptors originated from a human donor in good health.

Points on this clonotype: One end of the junction varies from germline; a read error may be responsible. V and J are TRBV7-3 and TRBJ2-7; 7 positions agree with TRBD1. CDR1 is SGHTA and CDR2 is FQGTGA in the germline V gene. CDR3 length equals 15 residues. The CDR3 region is CARSMPGQRSYEQYF. The CDR3 DNA sequence: TGTGCCCGCAGCATGCCGGGACAGCGCTCCTACGAGCAGTACTTC.

CDR3 sequence reads: CASSEGWANTGELFF. In DNA, the CDR3 is TGTGCCAGCAGTGAGGGCTGGGCGAACACCGGGGAGCTGTTTTTT. The chain carries TRBV2 and TRBJ2-2; D uncertain. The CDR3 sequence is 15 residues long. The V end was cut by 3 bases, the J end by 0 bases, with 8 bases between. Germline values: CDR1 SNHLY, CDR2 FYNNEI.

This chain links TRBV30 with TRBJ1-2, with 7 positions matching TRBD1. The length of the CDR3 is 12 residues. Germline values: CDR1 GTSNPN, CDR2 SVGIG (reference sequence). The J segment lost 4 bases and the V segment lost 7 bases, leaving 6 bases of the junction unmatched. CDR3 sequence (DNA): TGTGCCTTTGACAGGGATAGCTATGGCTACACCTTC. Translated: CAFDRDSYGYTF.

The chain has TRBV9 and TRBJ2-3; the match to TRBD2 covers 9 bases. The CDR3 length is 15 residues. Germline V gene lookup returns CDR1 SGDLS and CDR2 YYNGEE. V lost 2 bases to trimming and J lost 2 bases; unmatched junction nucleotides: 3. The CDR3: CASSVTSGSTDTQYF. CDR3 DNA: TGTGCCAGCAGCGTGACTAGCGGATCCACAGATACGCAGTATTTT.

About this clonotype: One end of the junction is discordant with germline, which a read error may explain. The chain employs TRBV15 and TRBJ1-6; D unclear. The CDR3 is 14 amino acids. Germline V CDR1 and CDR2: LNHNV, YYDKDF (reference sequence). CDR3 residues: CASSPSLENSPLHF. The CDR3 DNA follows: TGTGCCAGCAGCCCGAGCCTCGAAAATTCACCCCTCCACTTT. The variable domain in full, with the rest retrieved from reference TRBV15 and TRBJ1-6, is DAMVIQNPRYQVTQFGKPVTLSCSQTLNHNVMYWYQQKSSQAPKLLFHYYDKDFNNEADTPDNFQSRRPNTSFCFLDIRSPGLGDTAMYLCASSPSLENSPLHFGNGTRLTVT.

In this sample, this clonotype turned up a few times. This chain joins TRBV5-6 and TRBJ1-6; D is ambiguous. The CDR3 runs 13 residues. V was cut by 0 bases and J by 7 bases, with 5 bases left in between. Germline values: CDR1 SGHDT, CDR2 YYEEEE. The CDR3 region has the DNA TGTGCCAGCAGCTTGGGGCAGAATTCACCCCTCCACTTT. Translating gives CASSLGQNSPLHF.

The V gene is TRBV20-1, the J gene TRBJ1-5; D is unclear. V was shortened by 5 bases and J by 5 bases, with 10 bases between the two germline ends. The CDR3 loop spans 12 amino acids. CDR1 DFQATT and CDR2 SNEGSKA come from the germline V gene (reference sequence). CDR3 coding DNA: TGCAGTGCTTCAGCGACCCATCAGCCCCAGCATTTT. Translating gives CSASATHQPQHF.

This clonotype was seen many times. The rearrangement uses TRBV12-5 and TRBJ1-1, with D unclear. With 7 bases removed from V and 6 bases from J, the gap between germline ends came to 12 bases. Germline V gene lookup returns CDR1 LGHNT and CDR2 FRNRAP. The CDR3 length is 12 residues. This CDR3 is CASAGGAPEAFF. The CDR3 nucleotides are TGTGCTAGTGCCGGAGGAGCCCCTGAAGCTTTCTTT.

To note about this clonotype: An end of the junction differs from the germline gene, which may be a read error. The V call is TRBV20-1, the J call TRBJ2-5, with D perhaps matching TRBD2 (6 bases). Germline CDR1 and CDR2: DFQATT and SNEGSKA (reference sequence). There are 18 residues in the CDR3. The CDR3 reads CSAWPRDEALAHQETKYF. The CDR3 region has the DNA TGCAGTGCCTGGCCCCGGGATGAAGCGCTAGCGCACCAAGAGACCAAGTACTTC.

The CDR3 nucleotides are TGTGCCATCAGTGGGGCCGACACGGCTCAGTATTTT. This translates into CAISGADTAQYF. V gene TRBV10-3 combines with J gene TRBJ2-3; D is unclear. Trimming took off 4 bases at V and 12 bases at J, with 14 bases between the two ends. The CDR3 spans 12 residues. Per the germline V gene, CDR1 is ENHRY and CDR2 is SYGVKD.

The chain is built from TRBV20-1 and TRBJ1-6; maybe TRBD1 (5 bases). Germline-derived CDR1 and CDR2 are DFQATT and SNEGSKA (reference sequence). The CDR3 is 15 amino acids. V was pared by 2 bases and J by 8 bases, with 16 bases between. This chain's CDR3 is CSARRSAGTHSPLHF. The CDR3 nucleotides are TGCAGTGCTAGAAGGTCGGCCGGGACGCATTCACCCCTCCACTTT.

The V gene is TRBV7-9, the J gene TRBJ2-7, with D hard to call. Germline V gene data show CDR1 as SEHNR and CDR2 as FQNEAQ (reference sequence). This CDR3 has 13 amino acids. Deletions cut 1 base from V and 12 bases from J, with 16 bases between. In DNA form, the CDR3 reads TGTGCCAGCAGCTTAGTCAGAACTTATGGTCTGTACTTC. This gives the protein CASSLVRTYGLYF.

The V gene is TRBV7-3, the J gene TRBJ2-3; the match to TRBD1 covers 9 bases. The V gene end was trimmed by 5 bases and the J gene end by 11 bases; junction bases not matched to a gene: 14. The CDR3 extends over 15 amino acids. CDR1 and CDR2 (germline): SGHTA, FQGTGA. The CDR3 is CASSLGQGPYNEQYF. CDR3 nucleotide sequence: TGTGCCAGCAGCCTGGGACAGGGCCCTTACAATGAGCAGTATTTT.

V usage is TRBV20-1 and J usage is TRBJ2-2; perhaps D is TRBD1 or TRBD2 (5 bases each). CDR1 is DFQATT and CDR2 is SNEGSKA in the germline V gene (reference sequence). V was cut by 7 bases and J by 1 base, with 10 bases left in between. The CDR3 has 13 residues. The CDR3 here is CSGRDGNTGELFF. The CDR3 nucleotides are TGCAGTGGTCGGGACGGGAACACCGGGGAGCTGTTTTTT.

At least ten counts were recorded for this clonotype. This sequence joins TRBV19 and TRBJ1-1; D gene ambiguous. V lost 5 bases to trimming and J lost 1 base, with 14 bases between them. Germline loops: CDR1 LNHDA, CDR2 SQIVND (reference sequence). CDR3 length equals 15 residues. In nucleotides, the CDR3 is TGTGCCAGTAGTTCCCCCCTCGTTGGGAACACTGAAGCTTTCTTT. This codes for CASSSPLVGNTEAFF.

The chain links TRBV24-1 to TRBJ1-5, with D perhaps TRBD1 (6 bases). Germline CDR1 is KGHDR and CDR2 is SFDVKD. The CDR3 spans 14 residues. Between the trimmed V and J ends, which lost 4 bases and 4 bases, there was a span of 10 bases. The CDR3 sequence: CATSERRGNQPQHF. CDR3 sequence (DNA): TGTGCCACCAGTGAGCGCAGGGGTAATCAGCCCCAGCATTTT.

This chain connects TRBV5-1 to TRBJ2-2, with TRBD1 matching over 7 bases. V gave up 4 bases and J gave up 11 bases; unmatched junction bases: 5. The V gene's germline CDR1 is SGHRS and CDR2 YFSETQ. This CDR3 has 12 amino acids. The CDR3 region is CASSPQGVELFF. The CDR3 DNA reads as TGCGCCAGCAGCCCCCAGGGGGTAGAGCTGTTTTTT.

The V gene is TRBV7-8, the J gene TRBJ2-7; D is unclear. The V gene's germline CDR1 is SGHVS and CDR2 FQNEAQ. The CDR3 has 13 residues. Trimming cost V 11 bases and J 3 bases, with 17 bases left between them. The CDR3 region has the DNA TGTGCCGGCGGCTTGGGCACGTTCTACGAGCAGTACTTC. It encodes CAGGLGTFYEQYF.

This clonotype was counted a few times. The gene calls are TRBV25-1 and TRBJ2-3; D uncertain. V was trimmed by 3 bases and J by 2 bases, leaving 9 bases between them. Germline assignment: CDR1 MGHDK and CDR2 SYGVNS. The CDR3 is 14 amino acids. CDR3 sequence: CASSDARSTDTQYF. CDR3 DNA: TGTGCCAGCAGTGACGCGAGATCCACAGATACGCAGTATTTT.

This chain uses TRBV2 with TRBJ2-7, with D perhaps matching TRBD2 (5 bases). The J call may be mistaken, given a closer DNA end match to TRBJ2-1. From germline, CDR1 is SNHLY and CDR2 FYNNEI. The CDR3 loop spans 16 amino acids. Written as DNA, the CDR3 is TGTGCCAGCAGTAAAGGAGGTACAGAGTATTCCCATGAGCAGTTCTTC. Protein: CASSKGGTEYSHEQFF.

Points on this clonotype: A single base separates this from a much larger clone, so it may be a read error. This chain joins TRBV7-8 and TRBJ1-1, with D possibly being TRBD1 (6 bases). Germline V gene sequence: CDR1 SGHVS, CDR2 FQNEAQ. The CDR3 has 15 amino acids. This CDR3 is CASSRAGGAGTGAFF. The CDR3 DNA follows: TGTGCCAGCAGCCGGGCCGGGGGCGCGGGAACTGGAGCTTTCTTT. Supplemented by reference TRBV7-8 and TRBJ1-1, the full variable domain reads GAGVSQSPRYKVAKRGQDVALRCDPISGHVSLFWYQQALGQGPEFLTYFQNEAQLDKSGLPSDRFFAERPEGSVSTLKIQRTQQEDSAVYLCASSRAGGAGTGAFFGQGTRLTVV.

The chain has TRBV7-8 and TRBJ1-4; D is undetermined. This CDR3 contains 13 residues. V was pared by 4 bases and J by 7 bases, with 10 bases between. The germline CDR1 and CDR2 sequences are SGHVS and FQNEAQ. CDR3 region: CASSSGRIEKLFF. The CDR3 DNA sequence: TGTGCCAGCAGCTCAGGACGGATTGAAAAACTGTTTTTT.

Worth noting for this clonotype: Because it lacks the conserved phenylalanine or tryptophan at the end, this CDR3 is likely a read error. Because the CDR3's place on the DNA is in doubt, the DNA is left out and the CDR3 is given as listed by TCRdb. The J gene is TRBJ2-2, the V gene TRBV12-3 or TRBV12-4; the listed D gene, TRBD2, was not tested against the DNA. From its first to its last residue, the CDR3 has 16 amino acids. The CDR3 loop reads CASSSEGTVKHRGAVV.

The count of this clonotype is one. The chain employs TRBV25-1 and TRBJ1-1; possibly TRBD1 for D (5 bases). Trimming pared 4 bases from V and 4 bases from J, leaving 16 bases between. The CDR3 length is 15 residues. Germline CDR1 reads MGHDK; CDR2 reads SYGVNS. CDR3: CASSGFRAGLTEAFF. The CDR3 DNA follows: TGTGCCAGCAGTGGTTTCAGGGCGGGGCTCACTGAAGCTTTCTTT. Full variable domain (outside the CDR3, taken from reference TRBV25-1 and TRBJ1-1): EADIYQTPRYLVIGTGKKITLECSQTMGHDKMYWYQQDPGMELHLIHYSYGVNSTEKGDLSSESTVSRIRTEHFPLTLESARPSHTSQYLCASSGFRAGLTEAFFGQGTRLTVV.

This clonotype was observed once. This chain joins TRBV29-1 and TRBJ1-2; D unclear. From germline, CDR1 is SQVTM and CDR2 ANQGSEA. The CDR3 sequence is 13 residues long. The ends were cut back, 3 bases at V and 4 bases at J, with 12 bases in the middle. The CDR3, as DNA: TGCAGCGTTGAGGTTTCAGAGAGCTATGGCTACACCTTC. Translating gives CSVEVSESYGYTF.

The V and J genes are TRBV9 and TRBJ1-2; D might be TRBD1 (5 bases). Germline V lookup: CDR1 SGDLS, CDR2 YYNGEE. The V end lost 0 bases, the J end lost 3 bases, and 15 bases lay between the germline ends. CDR3 size: 16 residues. The DNA for the CDR3 is TGTGCCAGCAGCGTAGTGGAGGGGAACTATTACTATGGCTACACCTTC. Translated: CASSVVEGNYYYGYTF. Complete variable domain (other parts from reference TRBV9 and TRBJ1-2): DSGVTQTPKHLITATGQRVTLRCSPRSGDLSVYWYQQSLDQGLQFLIQYYNGEERAKGNILERFSAQQFPDLHSELNLSSLELGDSALYFCASSVVEGNYYYGYTFGSGTRLTVV.

In nucleotides, the CDR3 is TGTGCCACCAGCTACGGTCTGAATACAGGGGCGGGTAATGAAAAACTGTTTTTT. Translating gives CATSYGLNTGAGNEKLFF. The V gene is TRBV15, the J gene TRBJ1-4; 7 positions match TRBD1. The germline gives CDR1 LNHNV, CDR2 YYDKDF (reference sequence). V trimming: 5 bases; J trimming: 4 bases; junction bases outside the gene matches: 16. CDR3 length: 18 amino acids.

The chain links TRBV20-1 to TRBJ2-7; perhaps D is TRBD1 or TRBD2 (5 bases each). Germline values: CDR1 DFQATT, CDR2 SNEGSKA (reference sequence). The V end lost 6 bases, the J end lost 5 bases, and 26 bases lay between the germline ends. This CDR3 region has 16 residues. CDR3 sequence (DNA): TGCAGTGCGGAAGGCGAAATGGGACCCTCGACTCACGAGCAGTACTTC. Protein: CSAEGEMGPSTHEQYF.